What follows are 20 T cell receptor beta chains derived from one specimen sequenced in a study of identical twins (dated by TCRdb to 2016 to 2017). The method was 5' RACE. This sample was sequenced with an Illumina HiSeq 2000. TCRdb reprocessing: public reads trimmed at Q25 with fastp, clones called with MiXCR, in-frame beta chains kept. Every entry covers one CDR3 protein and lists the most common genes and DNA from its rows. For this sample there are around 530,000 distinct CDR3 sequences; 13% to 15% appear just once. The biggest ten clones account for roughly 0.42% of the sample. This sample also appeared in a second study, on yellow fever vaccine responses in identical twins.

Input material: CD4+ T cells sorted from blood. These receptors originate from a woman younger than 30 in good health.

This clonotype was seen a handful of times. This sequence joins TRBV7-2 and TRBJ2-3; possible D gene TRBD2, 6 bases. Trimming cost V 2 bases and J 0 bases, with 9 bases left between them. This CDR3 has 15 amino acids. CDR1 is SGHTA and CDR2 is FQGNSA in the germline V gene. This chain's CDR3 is CASSLTRDSTDTQYF. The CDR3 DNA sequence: TGTGCCAGCAGCTTAACGCGGGACAGCACAGATACGCAGTATTTT.

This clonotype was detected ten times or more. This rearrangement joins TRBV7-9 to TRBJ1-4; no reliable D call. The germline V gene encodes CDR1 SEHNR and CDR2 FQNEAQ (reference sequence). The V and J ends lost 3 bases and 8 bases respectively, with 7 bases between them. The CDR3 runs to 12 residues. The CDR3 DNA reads TGTGCCAGCAGCTTGGGTGGAGAAAAACTGTTTTTT. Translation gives CASSLGGEKLFF.

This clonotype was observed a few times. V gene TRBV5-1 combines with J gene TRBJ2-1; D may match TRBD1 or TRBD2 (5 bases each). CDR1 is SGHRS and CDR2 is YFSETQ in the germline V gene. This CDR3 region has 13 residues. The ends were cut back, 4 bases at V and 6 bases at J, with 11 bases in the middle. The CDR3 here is CASSDRGLNEQFF. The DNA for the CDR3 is TGCGCCAGCAGCGACCGGGGCCTCAATGAGCAGTTCTTC.

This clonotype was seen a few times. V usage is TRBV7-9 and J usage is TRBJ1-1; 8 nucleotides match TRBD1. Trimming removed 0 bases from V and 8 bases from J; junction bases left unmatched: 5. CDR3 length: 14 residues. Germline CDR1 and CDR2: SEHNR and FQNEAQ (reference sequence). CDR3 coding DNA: TGTGCCAGCAGCTTAGCGGGGGGGACAGGAGAAGCTTTCTTT. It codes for CASSLAGGTGEAFF.

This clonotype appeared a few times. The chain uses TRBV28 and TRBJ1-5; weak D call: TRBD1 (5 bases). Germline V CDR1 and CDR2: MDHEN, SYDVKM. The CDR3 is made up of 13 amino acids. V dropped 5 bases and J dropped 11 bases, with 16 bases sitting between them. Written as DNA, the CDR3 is TGTGCCAGCAGTCCCAGGGTCCGGGAGGCCCAGCATTTT. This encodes CASSPRVREAQHF.

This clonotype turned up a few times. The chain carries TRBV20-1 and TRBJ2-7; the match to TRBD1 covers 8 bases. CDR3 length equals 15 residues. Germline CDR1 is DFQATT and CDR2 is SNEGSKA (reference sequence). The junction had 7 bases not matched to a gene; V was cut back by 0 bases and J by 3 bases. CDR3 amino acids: CSARDPGTGYYEQYF. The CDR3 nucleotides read TGCAGTGCTAGAGATCCCGGGACAGGCTACTACGAGCAGTACTTC.

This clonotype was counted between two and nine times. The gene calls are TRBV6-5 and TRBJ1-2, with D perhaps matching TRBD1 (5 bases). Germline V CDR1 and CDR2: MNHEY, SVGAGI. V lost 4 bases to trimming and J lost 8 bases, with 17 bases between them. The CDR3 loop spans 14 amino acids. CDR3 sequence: CASSSLGRKEGYTF. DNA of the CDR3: TGTGCCAGCAGTTCTCTGGGACGGAAGGAAGGCTACACCTTC.

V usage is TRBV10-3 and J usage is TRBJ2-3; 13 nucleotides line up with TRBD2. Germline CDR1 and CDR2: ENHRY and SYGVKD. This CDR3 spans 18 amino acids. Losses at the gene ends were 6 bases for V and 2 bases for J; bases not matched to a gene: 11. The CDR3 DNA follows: TGTGCCATCAGCAGGGGGGCCGGGACTAGCGGGACCACAGATACGCAGTATTTT. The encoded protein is CAISRGAGTSGTTDTQYF.

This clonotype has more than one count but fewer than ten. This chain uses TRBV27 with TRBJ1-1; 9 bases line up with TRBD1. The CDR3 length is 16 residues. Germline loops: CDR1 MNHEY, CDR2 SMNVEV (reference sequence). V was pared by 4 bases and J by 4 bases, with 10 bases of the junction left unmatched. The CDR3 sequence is CASSYRDRVRTTEAFF. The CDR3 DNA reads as TGTGCCAGCAGTTACAGGGACAGGGTGAGGACCACTGAAGCTTTCTTT.

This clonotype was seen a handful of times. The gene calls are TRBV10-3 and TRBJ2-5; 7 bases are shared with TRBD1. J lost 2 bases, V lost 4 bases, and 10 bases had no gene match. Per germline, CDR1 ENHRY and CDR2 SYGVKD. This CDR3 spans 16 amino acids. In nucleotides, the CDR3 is TGTGCCATCAGTGCACAAGGACAGGACTTTCAAGAGACCCAGTACTTC. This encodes CAISAQGQDFQETQYF.

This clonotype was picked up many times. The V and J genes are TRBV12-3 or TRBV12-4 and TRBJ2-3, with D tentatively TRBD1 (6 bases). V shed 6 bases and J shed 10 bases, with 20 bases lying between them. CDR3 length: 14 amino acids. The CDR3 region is CASSLRTVPGAQYF. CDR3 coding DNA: TGTGCCAGCAGCCTCCGGACAGTACCTGGTGCGCAGTATTTT.

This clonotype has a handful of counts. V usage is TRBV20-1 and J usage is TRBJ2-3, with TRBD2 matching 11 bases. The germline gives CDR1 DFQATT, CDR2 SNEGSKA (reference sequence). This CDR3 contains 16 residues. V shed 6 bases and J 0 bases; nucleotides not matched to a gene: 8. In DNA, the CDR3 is TGCAGTGCGGGACTAGCGGTCTCTCATAGCACAGATACGCAGTATTTT. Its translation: CSAGLAVSHSTDTQYF.

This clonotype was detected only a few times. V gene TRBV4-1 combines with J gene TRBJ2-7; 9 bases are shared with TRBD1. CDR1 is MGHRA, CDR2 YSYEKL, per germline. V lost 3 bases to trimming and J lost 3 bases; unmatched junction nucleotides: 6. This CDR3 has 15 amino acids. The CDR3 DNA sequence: TGCGCCAGCAGCCAGGGACAGGGTTGGTTCTACGAGCAGTACTTC. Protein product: CASSQGQGWFYEQYF.

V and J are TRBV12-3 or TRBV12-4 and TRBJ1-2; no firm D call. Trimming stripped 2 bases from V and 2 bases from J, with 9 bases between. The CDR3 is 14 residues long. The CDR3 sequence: CASSLKETNYGYTF. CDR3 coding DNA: TGTGCCAGCAGTTTAAAGGAAACGAACTATGGCTACACCTTC.

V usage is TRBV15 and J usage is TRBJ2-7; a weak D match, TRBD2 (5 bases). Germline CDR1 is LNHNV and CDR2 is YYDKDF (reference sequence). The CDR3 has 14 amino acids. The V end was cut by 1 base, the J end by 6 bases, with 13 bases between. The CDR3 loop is CATSRGSASPEQYF. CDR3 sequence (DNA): TGTGCCACCAGCAGAGGGTCGGCTAGCCCCGAGCAGTACTTC.

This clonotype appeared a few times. CDR3 sequence reads: CAISGGGTSGRITGELFF. In DNA, the CDR3 is TGTGCCATCAGTGGCGGAGGGACTAGCGGGAGAATCACCGGGGAGCTGTTTTTT. The chain couples TRBV10-3 to TRBJ2-2; 14 bases are shared with TRBD2. The junction had 8 bases not matched to a gene; V was cut back by 4 bases and J by 4 bases. Germline V gene sequence: CDR1 ENHRY, CDR2 SYGVKD. This CDR3 comprises 18 residues.

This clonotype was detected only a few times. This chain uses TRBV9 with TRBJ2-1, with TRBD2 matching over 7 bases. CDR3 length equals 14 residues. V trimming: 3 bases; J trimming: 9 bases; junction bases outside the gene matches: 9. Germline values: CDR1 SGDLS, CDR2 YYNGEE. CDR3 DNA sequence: TGTGCCAGCAGCGGCCGGACTAGGGACGGTGAGCAGTTCTTC. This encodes CASSGRTRDGEQFF.

The CDR3 bases are TGCAGTGCTCCCCCGGGTCCAAGCTCCTACAATGAGCAGTTCTTC. Protein product: CSAPPGPSSYNEQFF. The chain employs TRBV20-1 and TRBJ2-1; D uncertain. The CDR3 has 15 amino acids. V was trimmed by 5 bases and J by 0 bases, leaving 14 bases between them. Germline lookup yields CDR1 DFQATT and CDR2 SNEGSKA (reference sequence).

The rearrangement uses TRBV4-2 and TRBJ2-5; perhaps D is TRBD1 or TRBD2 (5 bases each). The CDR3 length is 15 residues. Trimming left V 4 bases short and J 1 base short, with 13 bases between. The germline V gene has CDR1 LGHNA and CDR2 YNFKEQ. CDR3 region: CASSLEGQAQETQYF. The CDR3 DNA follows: TGTGCCAGCAGCCTAGAGGGGCAGGCCCAAGAGACCCAGTACTTC.

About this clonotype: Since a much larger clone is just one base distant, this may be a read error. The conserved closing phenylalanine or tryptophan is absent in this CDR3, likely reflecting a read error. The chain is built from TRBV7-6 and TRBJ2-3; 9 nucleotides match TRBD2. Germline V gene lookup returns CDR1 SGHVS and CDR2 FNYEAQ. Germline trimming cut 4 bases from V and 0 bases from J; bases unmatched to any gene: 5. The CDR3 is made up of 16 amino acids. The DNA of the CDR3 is TGTGCCAGCAGCTCCCTCGCGGGGGGGAGCACAGATACGCAGTATCTT. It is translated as CASSSLAGGSTDTQYL.